Reported below is one T cell receptor (beta chain). Its antigen remains unknown. Libraries were prepared by immunoSEQ multiplex PCR; TCRdb keeps only in-frame clonotypes and omits some of them. The sample shows tens of thousands of clones, around nine tenths of them seen only once. The data belong to a study of OX40 agonist ivuxolimab in advanced cancers. At the level of the study: Ivuxolimab, which is an agonistic anti-OX40 (CD134) antibody, was administered to the patients.

V lost 3 bases to trimming and J lost 6 bases; unmatched junction nucleotides: 4. CDR1 and CDR2 from the germline V gene are MNHEY and SVGAGI. This CDR3 contains 13 residues. Points from the study as a whole: Among expanded peripheral T cells, antigen specificity went undetermined.

The chain carries TRBV6-5 and TRBJ1-1; TRBD1 agrees at 7 bases. This specimen consisted of CD4+ or CD8+ T cells sorted from blood, obtained in a trial of the OX40 agonist ivuxolimab. The source of this sequence is an adult with an advanced solid tumor such as melanoma, head and neck, liver or kidney cancer. The CDR3 DNA reads TGTGCCAGCAGTTATCTAGGGGGCCCTGAAGCTTTCTTT. Translated: CASSYLGGPEAFF.